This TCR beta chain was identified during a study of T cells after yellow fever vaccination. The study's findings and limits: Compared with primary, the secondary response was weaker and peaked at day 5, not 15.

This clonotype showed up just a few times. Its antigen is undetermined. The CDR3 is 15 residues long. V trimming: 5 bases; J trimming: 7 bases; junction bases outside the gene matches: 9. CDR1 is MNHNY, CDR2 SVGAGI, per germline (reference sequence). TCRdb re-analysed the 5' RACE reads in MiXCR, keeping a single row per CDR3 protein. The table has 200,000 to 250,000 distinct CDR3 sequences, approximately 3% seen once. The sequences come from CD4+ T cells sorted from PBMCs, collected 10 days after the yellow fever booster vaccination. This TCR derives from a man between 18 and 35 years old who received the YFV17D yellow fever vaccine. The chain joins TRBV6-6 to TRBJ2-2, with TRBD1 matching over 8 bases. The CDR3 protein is CASSRQDRVNGELFF. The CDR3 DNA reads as TGTGCCAGCAGTCGGCAGGACAGGGTGAACGGGGAGCTGTTTTTT.